These T cell receptor beta chains were read from a single sample in a study of T cells in pancreatic ductal adenocarcinoma. TCRdb's copy holds only in-frame clones and misses some; the assay was immunoSEQ multiplex PCR. The sample records 31,000 or so clones, more than 80% being singletons. Sequenced input: PBMCs. All receptors derive from a human donor with pancreatic ductal adenocarcinoma. Both conserved end residues are part of each CDR3. The order of the fields is D gene, J gene, V gene, clone size, CDR3 protein, CDR3 DNA. A D gene is named only where the DNA matches it firmly. The listing skips clone size in some rows; elsewhere it reads once, few, many or a size class.

d_gene: NA; j_gene: TRBJ2-1; v_gene: TRBV18; abundance: NA; CDR3aa: CASSPLFEGEQFF; CDR3nt: TGTGCCAGCTCACCACTCTTTGAGGGTGAGCAGTTCTTC
d_gene: NA; j_gene: TRBJ2-7; v_gene: TRBV28; abundance: NA; CDR3aa: CASSLGGLLGGEQYF; CDR3nt: TGTGCCAGCAGTTTAGGGGGCCTCCTCGGGGGGGAGCAGTACTTC
d_gene: NA; j_gene: TRBJ1-1; v_gene: TRBV27; abundance: NA; CDR3aa: CASSFPDRPREEAFF; CDR3nt: TGTGCCAGCAGTTTCCCCGACAGGCCGCGAGAGGAAGCTTTCTTT
d_gene: TRBD2; j_gene: TRBJ2-1; v_gene: TRBV6-4; abundance: NA; CDR3aa: CASSERAGGVGEQFF; CDR3nt: TGTGCCAGCAGTGAACGGGCGGGAGGAGTTGGTGAGCAGTTCTTC
d_gene: NA; j_gene: TRBJ2-7; v_gene: TRBV7-2; abundance: NA; CDR3aa: CASTPGNNEQYF; CDR3nt: TGTGCCAGCACCCCGGGGAACAACGAGCAGTACTTC
d_gene: NA; j_gene: TRBJ1-1; v_gene: TRBV18; abundance: NA; CDR3aa: CASSPVPGNTEAFF; CDR3nt: TGTGCCAGCTCACCAGTTCCGGGGAACACTGAAGCTTTCTTT
d_gene: TRBD1; j_gene: TRBJ2-2; v_gene: TRBV7-2; abundance: NA; CDR3aa: CASKDRVGTGELFF; CDR3nt: TGTGCCAGCAAGGACAGGGTTGGAACCGGGGAGCTGTTTTTT
d_gene: TRBD2; j_gene: TRBJ2-7; v_gene: TRBV4-2; abundance: NA; CDR3aa: CASRRVGGSRYEQYF; CDR3nt: TGTGCCAGCAGGCGGGTTGGCGGGAGCAGATACGAGCAGTACTTC
d_gene: TRBD1; j_gene: TRBJ2-2; v_gene: TRBV4-3; abundance: NA; CDR3aa: CASSQDATGALRAGELFF; CDR3nt: TGCGCCAGCAGCCAAGATGCGACAGGGGCTCTTCGCGCCGGGGAGCTGTTTTTT
d_gene: NA; j_gene: TRBJ2-5; v_gene: TRBV5-1; abundance: NA; CDR3aa: CASSLPQGGETQYF; CDR3nt: TGCGCCAGCAGCTTACCCCAGGGAGGAGAGACCCAGTACTTC
d_gene: NA; j_gene: TRBJ1-2; v_gene: TRBV7-2; abundance: NA; CDR3aa: CASSLGKGLYGYTF; CDR3nt: TGTGCCAGCAGCTTAGGCAAAGGTCTCTATGGCTACACCTTC
d_gene: TRBD2; j_gene: TRBJ2-7; v_gene: TRBV5-1; abundance: NA; CDR3aa: CASRAKESGAHEQYF; CDR3nt: TGCGCCAGCCGAGCAAAGGAGAGCGGGGCCCACGAGCAGTACTTC
d_gene: TRBD2; j_gene: TRBJ2-3; v_gene: TRBV11-3; abundance: NA; CDR3aa: CASSSPPRTSRRLDTQYF; CDR3nt: TGTGCCAGCAGCTCCCCCCCCCGGACTAGCCGGAGATTAGATACGCAGTATTTT
d_gene: NA; j_gene: TRBJ2-7; v_gene: TRBV2; abundance: once; CDR3aa: CASIRGDSYEQYF; CDR3nt: TGTGCCAGCATAAGGGGGGACAGCTACGAGCAGTACTTC
d_gene: NA; j_gene: TRBJ2-5; v_gene: TRBV5-1; abundance: NA; CDR3aa: CASRIGEETQYF; CDR3nt: TGCGCCAGCAGGATTGGTGAGGAGACCCAGTACTTC
d_gene: TRBD1; j_gene: TRBJ2-1; v_gene: TRBV10-3; abundance: NA; CDR3aa: CAISGRGQAIYNEQFF; CDR3nt: TGTGCCATCAGTGGCCGGGGACAGGCAATCTACAATGAGCAGTTCTTC
d_gene: NA; j_gene: TRBJ2-1; v_gene: TRBV19; abundance: NA; CDR3aa: CASSRRQPYNEQFF; CDR3nt: TGTGCCAGTAGTAGGCGGCAACCCTACAATGAGCAGTTCTTC
d_gene: NA; j_gene: TRBJ2-7; v_gene: TRBV19; abundance: NA; CDR3aa: CASSMGLGRDYEQYF; CDR3nt: TGTGCCAGTAGTATGGGCCTCGGAAGGGACTACGAGCAGTACTTC
d_gene: NA; j_gene: TRBJ2-2; v_gene: TRBV10-3; abundance: few; CDR3aa: CATDSGEFGTGELFF; CDR3nt: TGTGCCACCGACAGTGGGGAGTTCGGTACCGGGGAGCTGTTTTTT
d_gene: NA; j_gene: TRBJ1-2; v_gene: TRBV10-3; abundance: NA; CDR3aa: CAISDLGRTYGYTF; CDR3nt: TGTGCCATCAGTGACCTCGGACGCACGTATGGCTACACCTTC
d_gene: NA; j_gene: TRBJ2-3; v_gene: TRBV7-2; abundance: NA; CDR3aa: CASSLDTYSTDTQYF; CDR3nt: TGTGCCAGCAGCTTAGACACTTATAGCACAGATACGCAGTATTTT
d_gene: TRBD1; j_gene: TRBJ1-4; v_gene: TRBV5-4; abundance: once; CDR3aa: CASSSFGQGRGEKLFF; CDR3nt: TGTGCCAGCAGCTCTTTTGGACAGGGGAGAGGTGAAAAACTGTTTTTT
d_gene: TRBD1; j_gene: TRBJ1-2; v_gene: TRBV2; abundance: NA; CDR3aa: CARRGPGGYTF; CDR3nt: TGTGCCAGAAGGGGGCCTGGGGGCTACACCTTC
d_gene: TRBD2; j_gene: TRBJ2-7; v_gene: TRBV29-1; abundance: NA; CDR3aa: CSVWEAGVFAEQYF; CDR3nt: TGCAGCGTTTGGGAAGCGGGAGTGTTCGCCGAGCAGTACTTC
d_gene: NA; j_gene: TRBJ1-1; v_gene: TRBV30; abundance: NA; CDR3aa: CAGRQYTEAFF; CDR3nt: TGTGCCGGGAGACAGTACACTGAAGCTTTCTTT
d_gene: NA; j_gene: TRBJ2-7; v_gene: TRBV7-2; abundance: NA; CDR3aa: CASSLGATASYEQYF; CDR3nt: TGTGCCAGCAGCTTAGGGGCGACAGCTTCCTACGAGCAGTACTTC
d_gene: TRBD1; j_gene: TRBJ1-5; v_gene: TRBV29-1; abundance: NA; CDR3aa: CSVSSGTGNNQPQHF; CDR3nt: TGCAGCGTTTCTTCCGGGACAGGGAACAATCAGCCCCAGCATTTT
d_gene: NA; j_gene: TRBJ2-7; v_gene: TRBV19; abundance: NA; CDR3aa: CASSTRQGGKYEQYF; CDR3nt: TGTGCCAGTAGTACCCGACAGGGAGGAAAATACGAGCAGTACTTC
d_gene: NA; j_gene: TRBJ1-2; v_gene: TRBV7-9; abundance: few; CDR3aa: CASSLAAGAGYGYTF; CDR3nt: TGTGCCAGCAGCTTAGCGGCAGGGGCGGGCTATGGCTACACCTTC
d_gene: TRBD1; j_gene: TRBJ2-2; v_gene: TRBV28; abundance: NA; CDR3aa: CASSSGTGGGGELFF; CDR3nt: TGTGCCAGCAGTTCCGGGACAGGGGGGGGAGGGGAGCTGTTTTTT
d_gene: TRBD2; j_gene: TRBJ2-7; v_gene: TRBV4-1; abundance: NA; CDR3aa: CASRLAGGHEQYF; CDR3nt: TGCGCCAGCCGACTAGCGGGAGGACACGAGCAGTACTTC
d_gene: NA; j_gene: TRBJ2-7; v_gene: TRBV5-4; abundance: NA; CDR3aa: CASSPRAGRYEQYF; CDR3nt: TGTGCCAGCAGCCCCAGGGCGGGAAGGTACGAGCAGTACTTC
d_gene: NA; j_gene: TRBJ1-4; v_gene: TRBV6-5; abundance: NA; CDR3aa: CASSHEYGIEKLFF; CDR3nt: TGTGCCAGCAGCCACGAGTATGGGATTGAAAAACTGTTTTTT
d_gene: NA; j_gene: TRBJ1-6; v_gene: TRBV29-1; abundance: NA; CDR3aa: CSVASGGDSPLHF; CDR3nt: TGCAGCGTTGCGTCGGGGGGCGATTCACCCCTCCACTTT
d_gene: NA; j_gene: TRBJ2-3; v_gene: TRBV27; abundance: NA; CDR3aa: CASSFRGRDTQYF; CDR3nt: TGTGCCAGCAGTTTTAGAGGGAGGGATACGCAGTATTTT
d_gene: NA; j_gene: TRBJ2-2; v_gene: TRBV7-9; abundance: NA; CDR3aa: CASSFGFRGPPSGELFF; CDR3nt: TGTGCCAGCAGCTTCGGGTTCCGCGGTCCACCCAGCGGGGAGCTGTTTTTT
d_gene: TRBD1; j_gene: TRBJ1-4; v_gene: TRBV19; abundance: NA; CDR3aa: CASSSPGQTEKLFF; CDR3nt: TGTGCCAGTAGTTCTCCGGGACAGACAGAAAAACTGTTTTTT
d_gene: NA; j_gene: TRBJ1-4; v_gene: TRBV28; abundance: NA; CDR3aa: CASSFGGGMGGEKLFF; CDR3nt: TGTGCCAGCAGTTTTGGTGGGGGAATGGGAGGTGAAAAACTGTTTTTT
d_gene: TRBD1; j_gene: TRBJ1-1; v_gene: TRBV7-9; abundance: NA; CDR3aa: CASSLGYSRTGTVNTEAFF; CDR3nt: TGTGCCAGCAGCTTAGGGTACAGCCGAACCGGGACAGTGAACACTGAAGCTTTCTTT
d_gene: NA; j_gene: TRBJ2-7; v_gene: TRBV21-1; abundance: NA; CDR3aa: CASRLNSGCLEEQYF; CDR3nt: TGTGCCAGCAGGCTAAATAGCGGTTGTCTGGAAGAGCAGTACTTC
d_gene: NA; j_gene: TRBJ1-3; v_gene: TRBV6-5; abundance: NA; CDR3aa: CASSQGASGNTIYF; CDR3nt: TGTGCCAGCAGTCAAGGAGCTTCTGGAAACACCATATATTTT
d_gene: NA; j_gene: TRBJ2-2; v_gene: TRBV7-2; abundance: NA; CDR3aa: CASSLFGRPTGELFF; CDR3nt: TGTGCCAGCAGCTTATTCGGCAGGCCTACCGGGGAGCTGTTTTTT
d_gene: TRBD1; j_gene: TRBJ1-1; v_gene: TRBV29-1; abundance: once; CDR3aa: CSVEDRGYLREAFF; CDR3nt: TGCAGCGTGGAAGACAGGGGGTACCTTCGGGAAGCTTTCTTT
d_gene: TRBD1; j_gene: TRBJ2-7; v_gene: TRBV27; abundance: NA; CDR3aa: CASRRGTDYEQYF; CDR3nt: TGTGCCAGCAGACGAGGGACAGACTACGAGCAGTACTTC
d_gene: NA; j_gene: TRBJ2-7; v_gene: TRBV27; abundance: NA; CDR3aa: CASTGIRSASEYEQYF; CDR3nt: TGTGCCAGCACAGGGATTAGGTCTGCTAGCGAATACGAGCAGTACTTC
d_gene: NA; j_gene: TRBJ1-5; v_gene: TRBV18; abundance: NA; CDR3aa: CASSPALNQPQHF; CDR3nt: TGTGCCAGCTCACCTGCCCTTAATCAGCCCCAGCATTTT
d_gene: TRBD2; j_gene: TRBJ2-3; v_gene: TRBV6-4; abundance: NA; CDR3aa: CASSEAGEADTQYF; CDR3nt: TGTGCCAGCAGTGAAGCGGGAGAGGCAGATACGCAGTATTTT
d_gene: TRBD1; j_gene: TRBJ1-1; v_gene: TRBV5-5; abundance: NA; CDR3aa: CASSWDRAKAFF; CDR3nt: TGTGCCAGCAGCTGGGACAGGGCAAAAGCTTTCTTT
d_gene: TRBD2; j_gene: TRBJ2-7; v_gene: TRBV5-1; abundance: once; CDR3aa: CASSLNVLAGDYEQYF; CDR3nt: TGCGCCAGCAGCTTGAATGTACTAGCGGGGGACTACGAGCAGTACTTC
d_gene: NA; j_gene: TRBJ1-2; v_gene: TRBV5-8; abundance: NA; CDR3aa: CASSWQGTYGYTF; CDR3nt: TGTGCCAGCAGTTGGCAGGGCACCTATGGCTACACCTTC
d_gene: TRBD2; j_gene: TRBJ2-2; v_gene: TRBV2; abundance: NA; CDR3aa: CASSVGTSGTNTGELFF; CDR3nt: TGTGCCAGCAGTGTTGGGACTAGCGGAACGAACACCGGGGAGCTGTTTTTT
d_gene: TRBD1; j_gene: TRBJ1-1; v_gene: TRBV4-1; abundance: NA; CDR3aa: CASSLRGLNTEAFF; CDR3nt: TGCGCCAGCAGCCTAAGGGGGCTGAACACTGAAGCTTTCTTT
d_gene: NA; j_gene: TRBJ1-4; v_gene: TRBV4-1; abundance: NA; CDR3aa: CASSQVPGVREKLFF; CDR3nt: TGCGCCAGCAGCCAAGTCCCCGGGGTGCGGGAAAAACTGTTTTTT
d_gene: TRBD2; j_gene: TRBJ2-7; v_gene: TRBV28; abundance: NA; CDR3aa: CASRRLAGGAYEQYF; CDR3nt: TGTGCCAGCAGACGACTAGCGGGAGGTGCCTACGAGCAGTACTTC
d_gene: TRBD2; j_gene: TRBJ2-5; v_gene: TRBV14; abundance: NA; CDR3aa: CASSPQLAGSLQETQYF; CDR3nt: TGTGCCAGCAGCCCCCAGTTAGCGGGTTCATTGCAAGAGACCCAGTACTTC
d_gene: NA; j_gene: TRBJ2-3; v_gene: TRBV10-3; abundance: NA; CDR3aa: CAISEGGGLTDTQYF; CDR3nt: TGTGCCATCAGTGAGGGGGGCGGACTCACAGATACGCAGTATTTT
d_gene: TRBD1; j_gene: TRBJ1-1; v_gene: TRBV6-6; abundance: NA; CDR3aa: CACYRGWRNTEAFF; CDR3nt: TGTGCCTGTTACAGGGGTTGGAGGAACACTGAAGCTTTCTTT
d_gene: NA; j_gene: TRBJ2-7; v_gene: TRBV19; abundance: NA; CDR3aa: CAAAPAGNYYEQYF; CDR3nt: TGTGCCGCCGCCCCAGCAGGTAATTACTACGAGCAGTACTTC
d_gene: TRBD1; j_gene: TRBJ2-7; v_gene: TRBV28; abundance: NA; CDR3aa: CASHPGTGPYEQYF; CDR3nt: TGTGCGTCCCATCCTGGGACAGGGCCATACGAGCAGTACTTC